This entry concerns a single TCR beta chain. Its antigen is still unknown. Base quality data are lacking; no much larger clone is found one base away. The intended sense of this specimen's time point label: pre-treatment sample, taken before nivolumab and TIL therapy. A phase I trial run at two centers enrolled adults with stage 4 NSCLC between 2017 and January 2020. Samples were obtained from a single-arm, open-label phase I trial in which tumor-infiltrating lymphocyte therapy with nivolumab was evaluated in advanced non-small cell lung cancer. Blood mononuclear cells from EDTA tubes were separated on a Ficoll gradient and snap-frozen as pellets, and DNA was extracted from the cells using a Qiagen mini-prep kit. The entry originates in a study of TIL therapy for anti-PD-1-resistant metastatic lung cancer (dated by TCRdb to the early 2020s). Regarding the complete study: Tumors were collected before any PD-1/PD-L1 blockade, after which patients were given nivolumab, and patients who progressed were given lymphodepletion, an infusion of expanded TIL and IL-2. Enrolled patients had a median age of around 51 years (range about 38-85) and a median tumor PD-L1 proportion score of approximately 6.2%. Most of the cohort had lung adenocarcinoma, a handful of tumors were EGFR-mutant and two were ALK-rearranged, and half of the patients were current or former smokers. Across the cohort, whole-exome sequencing showed a median non-synonymous tumor mutation burden of 1.5 mutations per megabase. Tumor and peripheral blood T cell receptor beta sequencing was used to track clonotypes across tumor, expanded TIL product and serial blood samples.

The full study reports these points: The study protocol defined all tumor marker inferences as exploratory. Infused TIL clonotypes partially replaced the baseline peripheral repertoire then decayed over months, with no apparent association between persistence and response. Generalizability was limited because the cohort was highly selected, with more treatment-naive, never-smoker and oncogene-addicted patients included than is typical.

TCR beta CDR3 regions were amplified from genomic DNA with the immunoSEQ v3 hsTCRB kit using bias-controlled multiplex PCR. TCR libraries were sequenced on an Illumina NextSeq 500 to 1.5 million to 2 million read pairs for survey level or about 5-6.5 million for deep level. On the study's bioinformatics: The immunoSEQ Analyzer software assigned V, D and J genes, filtered out non-productive sequences, and reported clonality. To compare repertoires between infused TIL and blood, productive Simpson clonality was used along with the Morisita overlap index of productive TRB rearrangements. For each clone in blood, the absolute clonotype count was estimated by multiplying the lymphocyte count by the CD3+ fraction and by the clone's productive frequency. This is the immuneACCESS table as TCRdb keeps it, with only in-frame sequences that have V and J called. A part of the clones is gone; compared with another copy, unresolved V genes explain less than half, and the rest is unexplained. V, J and clone size are taken as reported in that table, and D and trimming were inferred from the DNA itself. This sample is represented by around 15,000 clones; 86% of them were singletons. The top ten hold roughly 0.9% of the sample.

This TCR was recovered from a person aged 25-85 years with non-small cell lung cancer. The sequences come from blood, collected at baseline.

The DNA sequence is as follows: TGTGCTAGTGGTTTGGCTCCCGGGACAGGGGGAAAGCAGTTCTTC. It translates to CASGLAPGTGGKQFF. This receptor chain uses TRBV12-5 and TRBJ2-1; the central 11 bases match TRBD1. CDR1 and CDR2 are read off the germline V gene as LGHNT and FRNRAP. The CDR3 holds 15 amino acids from the cysteine to the phenylalanine. CDR3 DNA only is kept here, 45 bases in frame from base 1. The V end gives up 1 base and the J end 11 bases, leaving 7 bases in the junction not matched to a gene.